This is a list of T cell receptor beta chains from one sample in a study of control samples from healthy donors and cancer patients. Clones were read by immunoSEQ multiplex PCR, and TCRdb kept only the in-frame ones, dropping some. The sample has about 82,000 clones, roughly 94% seen once; the top ten hold around 5%. Sequencing was done on a sample of blood. The origin of the receptors is a woman aged 18-29 years in good health. Each CDR3 is given with its conserved first and last residue. A D gene is named only where the DNA matches it firmly. Expanded clones are given a class, and other clones once, few, many or no size at all.

cdr3_length d_call clone_size j_call v_call cdr3_nt cdr3_aa
14 NA NA TRBJ1-3 TRBV6-6 TGTGCCAGCAGTTACTCCCGTACCGGAAACACCATATATTTT CASSYSRTGNTIYF
13 NA NA TRBJ1-1 TRBV7-8 TGTGCCGGACGACGGTACATGAACACTGAAGCTTTCTTT CAGRRYMNTEAFF
13 NA NA TRBJ1-6 TRBV14 TGTGCCAGCAGCCAAACTCGGGGTTCACCCCTCCACTTT CASSQTRGSPLHF
15 NA NA TRBJ2-2 TRBV6-6 TGTGCCAGCAGCCTGCCGGGGGCCTACACCGGGGAGCTGTTTTTT CASSLPGAYTGELFF
14 NA NA TRBJ1-5 TRBV27 TGTGCCAGCAGTTTTGCAGGGGGCAATCAGCCCCAGCATTTT CASSFAGGNQPQHF
15 TRBD1 NA TRBJ2-1 TRBV19 TGTGCCAGTACCCCCGGGGACAGGGTAGCCAATGAGCAGTTCTTC CASTPGDRVANEQFF
11 TRBD1 NA TRBJ2-1 TRBV19 TGTGCCAGTAGTGAGGGGGCTGAGCAGTTCTTC CASSEGAEQFF
12 TRBD1 NA TRBJ2-3 TRBV24-1 TGTGCCATCGGACAGGACACAGATACGCAGTATTTT CAIGQDTDTQYF
15 NA NA TRBJ1-6 TRBV4-2 TGTGCCAGCACCCTAACCGGGACTAATAATTCACCCCTCCACTTT CASTLTGTNNSPLHF
14 TRBD1 NA TRBJ1-4 TRBV28 TGTGCCAGCAGCCCCGACAGGGGGTCTGAAAAACTGTTTTTT CASSPDRGSEKLFF
18 TRBD1 once TRBJ2-3 TRBV28 TGTGCCAGCCCCTCACGTGGACAGGGGGCCGTGCTAGGAGATACGCAGTATTTT CASPSRGQGAVLGDTQYF
14 NA NA TRBJ1-2 TRBV9 TGTGCCAGCAGCGAAACGACAGGTCCCAATGGCTACACCTTC CASSETTGPNGYTF
15 TRBD1 NA TRBJ1-5 TRBV4-1 TGCGCCAGCAGCCAAGATCGACAGGGGCGTCAGCCCCAGCATTTT CASSQDRQGRQPQHF
14 NA NA TRBJ1-1 TRBV28 TGTGCCAGCAGTTCGGAAACCATCGGGACTGAAGCTTTCTTT CASSSETIGTEAFF
14 NA NA TRBJ2-1 TRBV15 TGTGCCACCAGCAGAGATGGGGGGTGGGGTGAGCAGTTCTTC CATSRDGGWGEQFF
15 NA NA TRBJ1-1 TRBV28 TGTGCCAGCAGTTTGGGGGTGCGGGTTAACACTGAAGCTTTCTTT CASSLGVRVNTEAFF
14 NA NA TRBJ1-5 TRBV19 TGTGCCAGTAGTTTAGGTCAGGGCAATCAGCCCCAGCATTTT CASSLGQGNQPQHF
15 TRBD1 NA TRBJ1-5 TRBV28 TGTGCCAGCAGTTCCGGACAGGGGGGGGTGGATCCCCAGCATTTT CASSSGQGGVDPQHF
13 NA NA TRBJ2-3 TRBV9 TGTGCCAGCAGCGTAGAAGCCCCTGATACGCAGTATTTT CASSVEAPDTQYF
13 TRBD1 NA TRBJ2-7 TRBV28 TGTGCCAGCGGGACAGGGAACATCTACGAGCAGTACTTC CASGTGNIYEQYF
13 NA NA TRBJ1-1 TRBV5-6 TGTGCCAGCAGAAGACAGGAAATCACTGAAGCTTTCTTT CASRRQEITEAFF
18 TRBD1 NA TRBJ2-7 TRBV15 TGTGCCACCAGCAGAGGACCCCGAGGGGGGACAGGGGTCTACGAGCAGTACTTC CATSRGPRGGTGVYEQYF
13 NA NA TRBJ2-7 TRBV12-3/TRBV12-4 TGTGCCAGCAGTTTTGGAGGGGGATGGGAGCAGTACTTC CASSFGGGWEQYF